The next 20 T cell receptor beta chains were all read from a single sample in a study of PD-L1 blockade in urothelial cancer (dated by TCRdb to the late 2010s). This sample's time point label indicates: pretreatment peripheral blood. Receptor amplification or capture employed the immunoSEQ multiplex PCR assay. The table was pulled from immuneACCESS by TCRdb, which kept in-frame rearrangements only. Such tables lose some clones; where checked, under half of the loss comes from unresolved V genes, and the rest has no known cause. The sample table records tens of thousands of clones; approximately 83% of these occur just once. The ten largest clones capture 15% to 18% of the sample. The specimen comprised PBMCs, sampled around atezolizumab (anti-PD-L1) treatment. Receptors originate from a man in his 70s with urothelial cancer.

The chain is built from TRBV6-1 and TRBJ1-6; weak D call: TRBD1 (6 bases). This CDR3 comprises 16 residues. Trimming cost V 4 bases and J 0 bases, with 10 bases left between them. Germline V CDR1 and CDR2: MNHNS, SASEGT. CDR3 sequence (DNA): TGTGCCAGCAGTGGGACAGCAAGCTCCTATAATTCACCCCTCCACTTT. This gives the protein CASSGTASSYNSPLHF.

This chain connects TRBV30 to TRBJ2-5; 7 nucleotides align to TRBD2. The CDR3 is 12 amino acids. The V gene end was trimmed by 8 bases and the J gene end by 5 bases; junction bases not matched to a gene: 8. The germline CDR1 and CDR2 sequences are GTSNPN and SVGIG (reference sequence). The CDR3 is CATTSVFETQYF. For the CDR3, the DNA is TGTGCCACTACTAGCGTCTTCGAGACCCAGTACTTC.

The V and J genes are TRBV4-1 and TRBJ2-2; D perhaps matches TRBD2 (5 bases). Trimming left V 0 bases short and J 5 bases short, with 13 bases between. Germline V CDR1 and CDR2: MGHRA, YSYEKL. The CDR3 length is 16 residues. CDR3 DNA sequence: TGCGCCAGCAGCCAAGACGAGGGCGTCGGGACCGGGGAGCTGTTTTTT. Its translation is CASSQDEGVGTGELFF.

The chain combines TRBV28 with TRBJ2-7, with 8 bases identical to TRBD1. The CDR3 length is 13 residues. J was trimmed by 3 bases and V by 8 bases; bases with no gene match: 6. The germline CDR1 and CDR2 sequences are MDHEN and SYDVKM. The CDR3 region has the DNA TGTGCCAGCGCACCAGGGGGCTACTACGAGCAGTACTTC. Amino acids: CASAPGGYYEQYF.

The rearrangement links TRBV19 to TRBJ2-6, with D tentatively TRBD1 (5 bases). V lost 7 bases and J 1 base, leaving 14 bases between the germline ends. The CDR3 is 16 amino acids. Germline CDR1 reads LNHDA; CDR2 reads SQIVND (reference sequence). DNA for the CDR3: TGTGCCAGTACTCCCAGGGTGAGATCTGGGGCCAACGTCCTGACTTTC. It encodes CASTPRVRSGANVLTF.

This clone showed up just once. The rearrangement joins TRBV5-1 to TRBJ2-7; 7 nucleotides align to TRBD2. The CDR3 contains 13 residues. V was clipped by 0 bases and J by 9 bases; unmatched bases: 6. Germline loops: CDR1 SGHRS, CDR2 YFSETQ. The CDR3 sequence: CASSLAGGSGQYF. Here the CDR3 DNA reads TGCGCCAGCAGCTTGGCGGGAGGAAGCGGGCAGTACTTC. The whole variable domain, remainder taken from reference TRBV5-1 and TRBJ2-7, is KAGVTQTPRYLIKTRGQQVTLSCSPISGHRSVSWYQQTPGQGLQFLFEYFSETQRNKGNFPGRFSGRQFSNSRSEMNVSTLELGDSALYLCASSLAGGSGQYFGPGTRLTVT.

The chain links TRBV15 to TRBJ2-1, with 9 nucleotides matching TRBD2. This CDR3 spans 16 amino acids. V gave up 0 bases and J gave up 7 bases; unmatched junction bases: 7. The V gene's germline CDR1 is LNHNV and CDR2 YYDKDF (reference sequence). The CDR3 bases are TGTGCCACCAGCAGAGAGCGGGCTAGCGGGGCGAATGAGCAGTTCTTC. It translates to CATSRERASGANEQFF.

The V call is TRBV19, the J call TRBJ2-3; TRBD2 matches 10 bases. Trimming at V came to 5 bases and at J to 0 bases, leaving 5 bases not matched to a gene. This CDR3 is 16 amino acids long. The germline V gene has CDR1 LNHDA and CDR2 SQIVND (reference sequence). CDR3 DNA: TGTGCCAGTAGTGCCTTAGCGGGAGGAAGCACAGATACGCAGTATTTT. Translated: CASSALAGGSTDTQYF.

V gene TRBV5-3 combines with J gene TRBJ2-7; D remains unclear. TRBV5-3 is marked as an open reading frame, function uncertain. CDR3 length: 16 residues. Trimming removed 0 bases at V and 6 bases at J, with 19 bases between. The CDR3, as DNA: TGTGCCAGAAGCTTGGCCCCCAGGTCCGCTTGCTGCGAGCAGTACTTC. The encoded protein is CARSLAPRSACCEQYF.

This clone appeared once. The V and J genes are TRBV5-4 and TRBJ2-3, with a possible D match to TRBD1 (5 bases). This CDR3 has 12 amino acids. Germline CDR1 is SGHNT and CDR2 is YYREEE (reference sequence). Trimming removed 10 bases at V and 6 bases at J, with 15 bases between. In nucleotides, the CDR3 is TGTGCCGTAGGGGTATCTGTGGATACGCAGTATTTT. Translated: CAVGVSVDTQYF.

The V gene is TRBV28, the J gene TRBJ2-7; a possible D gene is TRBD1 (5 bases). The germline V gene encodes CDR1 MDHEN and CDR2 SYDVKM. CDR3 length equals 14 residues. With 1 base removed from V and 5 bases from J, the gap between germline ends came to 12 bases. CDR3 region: CASSLFPGKNEQYF. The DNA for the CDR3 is TGTGCCAGCAGTTTATTCCCAGGGAAGAACGAGCAGTACTTC.

The CDR3 protein is CASSTGVTNEKLFF. The CDR3 DNA reads as TGTGCCAGCAGCACGGGTGTAACTAATGAAAAACTGTTTTTT. This chain connects TRBV5-4 to TRBJ1-4; D gene uncertain. The CDR3 totals 14 residues. V lost 4 bases and J 1 base, leaving 8 bases between the germline ends. The V gene's germline CDR1 is SGHNT and CDR2 YYREEE (reference sequence).

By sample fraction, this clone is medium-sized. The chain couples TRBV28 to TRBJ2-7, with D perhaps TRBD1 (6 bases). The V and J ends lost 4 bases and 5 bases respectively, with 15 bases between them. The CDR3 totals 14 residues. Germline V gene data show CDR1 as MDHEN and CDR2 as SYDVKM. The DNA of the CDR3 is TGTGCCAGCAGTTCACAGGGCCCCCTGAACGAGCAGTACTTC. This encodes CASSSQGPLNEQYF.

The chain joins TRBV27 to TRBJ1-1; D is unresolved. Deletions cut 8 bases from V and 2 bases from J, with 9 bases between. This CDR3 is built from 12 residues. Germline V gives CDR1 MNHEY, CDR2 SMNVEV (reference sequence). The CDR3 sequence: CASGHLNTEAFF. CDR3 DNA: TGTGCCAGCGGGCACCTCAACACTGAAGCTTTCTTT.

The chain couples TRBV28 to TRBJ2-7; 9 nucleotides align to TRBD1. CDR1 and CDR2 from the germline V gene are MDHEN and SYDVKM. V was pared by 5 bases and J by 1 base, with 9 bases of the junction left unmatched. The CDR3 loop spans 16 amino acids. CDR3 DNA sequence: TGTGCCAGCAGTGGCGGTCCCGACAGGGGGTCCTACGAGCAGTACTTC. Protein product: CASSGGPDRGSYEQYF.

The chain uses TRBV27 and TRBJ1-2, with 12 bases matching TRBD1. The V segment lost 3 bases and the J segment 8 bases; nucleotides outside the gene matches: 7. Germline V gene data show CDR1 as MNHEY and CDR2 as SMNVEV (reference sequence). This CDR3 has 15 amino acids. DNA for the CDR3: TGTGCCAGCAGTTTCGCCGGGACAGGGGGCAGGGGCTACACCTTC. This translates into CASSFAGTGGRGYTF.

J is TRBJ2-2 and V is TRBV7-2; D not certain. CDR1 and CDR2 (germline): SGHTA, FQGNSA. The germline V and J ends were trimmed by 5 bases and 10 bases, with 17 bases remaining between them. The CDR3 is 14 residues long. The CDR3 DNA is TGTGCCAGCAGCCCCGCCCGTCTGACTTCGGAGCTGTTTTTT. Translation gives CASSPARLTSELFF.

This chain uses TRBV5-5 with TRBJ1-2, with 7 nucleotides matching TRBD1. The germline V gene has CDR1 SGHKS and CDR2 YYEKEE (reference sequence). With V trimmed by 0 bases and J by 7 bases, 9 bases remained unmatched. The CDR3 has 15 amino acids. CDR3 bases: TGTGCCAGCAGCTTGGCTCTCGACAGGGCCACTGGCTACACCTTC. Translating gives CASSLALDRATGYTF.

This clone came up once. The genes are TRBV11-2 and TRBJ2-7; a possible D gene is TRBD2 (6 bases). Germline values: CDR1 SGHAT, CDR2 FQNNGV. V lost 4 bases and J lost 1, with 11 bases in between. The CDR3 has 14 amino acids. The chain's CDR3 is CASSYAGKSYEQYF. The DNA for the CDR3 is TGTGCCAGCAGCTACGCGGGAAAGTCCTACGAGCAGTACTTC.

The CDR3 coding sequence is TGCGCCAGCAGCTTGGAAGGGCAGGGCACCGGGGAGCTGTTTTTT. Translating it yields CASSLEGQGTGELFF. V and J are TRBV5-1 and TRBJ2-2; a weak D match, TRBD1 (5 bases). Germline V gives CDR1 SGHRS, CDR2 YFSETQ. The CDR3 sequence is 15 residues long. V dropped 0 bases and J dropped 4 bases, with 10 bases sitting between them.